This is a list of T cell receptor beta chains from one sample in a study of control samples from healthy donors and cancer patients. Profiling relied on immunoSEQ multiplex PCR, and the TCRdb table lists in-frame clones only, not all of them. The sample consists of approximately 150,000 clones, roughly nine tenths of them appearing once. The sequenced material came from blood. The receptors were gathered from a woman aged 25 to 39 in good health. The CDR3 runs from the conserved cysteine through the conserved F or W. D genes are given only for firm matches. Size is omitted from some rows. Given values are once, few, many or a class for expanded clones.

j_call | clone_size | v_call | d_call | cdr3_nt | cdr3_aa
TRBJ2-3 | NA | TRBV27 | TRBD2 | TGTGCCAGCCGGCTAGCGGGAGGTACAGATACGCAGTATTTT | CASRLAGGTDTQYF
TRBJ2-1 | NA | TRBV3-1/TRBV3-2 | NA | TGTGCCAGCAGCCGAGTAGGAGGGAATGAGCAGTTCTTC | CASSRVGGNEQFF
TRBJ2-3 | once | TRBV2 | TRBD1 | TGTGCCAGCAGCCTCGACAGGGACACAGATACGCAGTATTTT | CASSLDRDTDTQYF
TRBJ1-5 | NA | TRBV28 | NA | TGTGCCAGCCTTTCCGGTAGGGTTAGCAATCAGCCCCAGCATTTT | CASLSGRVSNQPQHF
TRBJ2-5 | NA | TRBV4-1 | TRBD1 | TGCGCCAGCAGCCCGGGACAGGGACAAGAGACCCAGTACTTC | CASSPGQGQETQYF
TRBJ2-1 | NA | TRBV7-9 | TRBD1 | TGTGCCAGCAGCTTAGTCGCAGGGGGAAGGTCCAATGAGCAGTTCTTC | CASSLVAGGRSNEQFF
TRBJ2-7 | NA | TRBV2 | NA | TGTGCCAGCAGTGTGACGAAACACCGAGGGGGGTCTTCCTACGAGCAGTACTTC | CASSVTKHRGGSSYEQYF
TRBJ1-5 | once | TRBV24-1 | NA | TGTGCCACCAGTGGGGGGGGGAGAGAGCCCCAGCATTTT | CATSGGGREPQHF
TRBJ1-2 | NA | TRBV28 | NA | TGTGCCAGCAGTTTAAATGGGGGCGCGGGCTACACCTTC | CASSLNGGAGYTF
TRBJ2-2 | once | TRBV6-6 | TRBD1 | TGTGCCAGCAGTTACTTTACAGGGGAAACCGGGGAGCTGTTTTTT | CASSYFTGETGELFF
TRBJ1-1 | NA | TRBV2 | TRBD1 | TGTGCCAGCAGCGAGGACAGGGTGGCTGAAGCTTTCTTT | CASSEDRVAEAFF
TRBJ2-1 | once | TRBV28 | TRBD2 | TGTGCCAGCAGTTTATGGGGAACGCGCGGGAGCTCCTACAATGAGCAGTTCTTC | CASSLWGTRGSSYNEQFF
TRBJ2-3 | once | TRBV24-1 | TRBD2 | TGTGCCACCAGTGATTCCCGCGGGGGGACGCAGTATTTT | CATSDSRGGTQYF
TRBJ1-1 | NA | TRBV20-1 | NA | TGCAGTGCTAGTAAGAGGACACTGAACACTGAAGCTTTCTTT | CSASKRTLNTEAFF
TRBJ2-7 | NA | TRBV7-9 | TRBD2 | TGTGCCAGCAGCGACTCGGGACTACCCTACGAGCAGTACTTC | CASSDSGLPYEQYF
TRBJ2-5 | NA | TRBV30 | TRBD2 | TGTGCCTGGAGTGTCCTGGGACTAGCGGGACTAGAGACCCAGTACTTC | CAWSVLGLAGLETQYF
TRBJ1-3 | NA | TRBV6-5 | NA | TGTGCCAGCAGTTACTCTCGGACATCTGGAAACACCATATATTTT | CASSYSRTSGNTIYF